The 14 T cell receptor beta chains given below trace back to one sample, sequenced in a study of T cell changes during pregnancy in multiple sclerosis (dated by TCRdb to the late 2010s). Preparation of the library involved the immunoSEQ multiplex PCR assay. TCRdb mirrors the immuneACCESS table, restricted to in-frame sequences. Some clones are absent from its copies; in checked studies, under half trace to an unresolved V gene, and the reason for the others is unknown. The sample table records some 51,000 clones; 94% of these occur just once. The ten biggest clones cover 0.4% to 0.55% of the sample. Sequenced material: CD4+ T cells from peripheral blood mononuclear cells, taken in the first trimester of pregnancy. The receptors originated from a female donor with multiple sclerosis, enrolled in a pregnancy study.

This chain connects TRBV7-2 to TRBJ2-3; no clear D. This CDR3 has 14 residues. CDR1 is SGHTA, CDR2 FQGNSA, per germline. V was shortened by 5 bases and J by 4 bases, with 13 bases between the two germline ends. CDR3 nucleotides: TGTGCCAGCAGCCCCGCGTGGTCCCCAGATACGCAGTATTTT. Translating gives CASSPAWSPDTQYF. The full variable domain, its missing parts supplied by reference TRBV7-2 and TRBJ2-3, is GAGVSQSPSNKVTEKGKDVELRCDPISGHTALYWYRQSLGQGLEFLIYFQGNSAPDKSGLPSDRFSAERTGGSVSTLTIQRTQQEDSAVYLCASSPAWSPDTQYFGPGTRLTVL.

J is TRBJ1-1 and V is TRBV7-8; TRBD1 agrees at 7 bases. J lost 4 bases, V lost 4 bases, and 6 bases had no gene match. The CDR3 contains 14 residues. Germline CDR1 reads SGHVS; CDR2 reads FQNEAQ. CDR3 sequence: CASSSTGRITEAFF. The CDR3 DNA is TGTGCCAGCAGCTCGACAGGGAGGATCACTGAAGCTTTCTTT.

This clone showed up just once. V gene TRBV7-3 combines with J gene TRBJ2-1, with 8 bases that match TRBD2. Germline values: CDR1 SGHTA, CDR2 FQGTGA. The CDR3 is 16 residues long. V trimming: 5 bases; J trimming: 6 bases; junction bases outside the gene matches: 12. The CDR3 bases are TGTGCCAGCAGCCCCCCCAGGGTTAGCGGGGTCAATGAGCAGTTCTTC. Its protein is CASSPPRVSGVNEQFF.

The chain uses TRBV21-1 and TRBJ2-3; no check of the table's D call, TRBD1, against the DNA was made. TRBV21-1 is an annotated pseudogene. CDR3 length equals 16 residues. CDR3: CASSKERTGCTDTQYF. CDR3 sequence (DNA): TGTGCCAGCAGCAAAGAAAGGACAGGGTGCACAGATACGCAGTATTTT.

The chain couples TRBV6-6 to TRBJ1-5; 10 bases are a match to TRBD1. CDR1 is MNHNY and CDR2 is SVGAGI in the germline V gene (reference sequence). V lost 6 bases and J lost 5; bases outside the gene matches: 4. This CDR3 is 14 amino acids long. The DNA of the CDR3 is TGTGCCAGCAGCGGACAGGGGGGATATCAGCCCCAGCATTTT. It translates to CASSGQGGYQPQHF.

This chain joins TRBV5-1 and TRBJ2-7; D is perhaps TRBD2 (7 bases). The CDR3 is 17 amino acids. Per the germline V gene, CDR1 is SGHRS and CDR2 is YFSETQ. Trimming pared 4 bases from V and 0 bases from J, leaving 20 bases between. The CDR3 region has the DNA TGCGCCAGCAGCCCCCGGGGGTGGGGGGGCCTCTCCTACGAGCAGTACTTC. Amino acid sequence: CASSPRGWGGLSYEQYF.

This clone was counted once. The chain employs TRBV5-4 and TRBJ2-2; D call uncertain. Germline assignment: CDR1 SGHNT and CDR2 YYREEE (reference sequence). CDR3 size: 16 residues. Trimming pared 0 bases from V and 4 bases from J, leaving 13 bases between. The CDR3, as DNA: TGTGCCAGCAGCTTGGGGGTCTCTCGAGGCACCGGGGAGCTGTTTTTT. Amino acids: CASSLGVSRGTGELFF.

The V and J genes are TRBV10-3 and TRBJ1-6; 8 nucleotides agree with TRBD1. The CDR3 totals 14 residues. Per germline, CDR1 ENHRY and CDR2 SYGVKD. V lost 4 bases to trimming and J lost 5 bases; unmatched junction nucleotides: 1. The CDR3 reads CAISGTGNNSPLHF. The CDR3 DNA follows: TGTGCCATCAGTGGGACAGGGAATAATTCACCCCTCCACTTT.

The count of this clone is one. V is TRBV25-1 and J is TRBJ2-2, with D possibly matching TRBD2 (5 bases). Germline CDR1 MGHDK, CDR2 SYGVNS. CDR3 length: 15 amino acids. The ends were cut back, 1 base at V and 3 bases at J, with 9 bases in the middle. For the CDR3, the DNA is TGTGCCAGCAGTGAATTCAGAGGGTACACCGGGGAGCTGTTTTTT. Its translation: CASSEFRGYTGELFF.

This chain joins TRBV5-6 and TRBJ2-2; 13 bases map to TRBD2. The germline gives CDR1 SGHDT, CDR2 YYEEEE. This CDR3 comprises 16 residues. With V trimmed by 2 bases and J by 5 bases, 3 bases remained unmatched. CDR3 sequence reads: CASSLRLAGGTGELFF. In nucleotides, the CDR3 is TGTGCCAGCAGCTTACGACTAGCGGGGGGTACCGGGGAGCTGTTTTTT.

This rearrangement joins TRBV19 to TRBJ2-5, with TRBD2 as a possible D gene (5 bases). Trimming cost V 5 bases and J 3 bases, with 19 bases left between them. CDR1 is LNHDA and CDR2 is SQIVND in the germline V gene (reference sequence). The CDR3 consists of 16 residues. The CDR3: CASSYRDRPQKETQYF. The CDR3 DNA reads TGTGCCAGTAGTTATCGGGATAGACCCCAAAAAGAGACCCAGTACTTC.

The chain has TRBV2 and TRBJ1-1; D gene ambiguous. Germline CDR1 is SNHLY and CDR2 is FYNNEI. CDR3 length: 14 amino acids. V was pared by 6 bases and J by 0 bases, with 11 bases between. Here the CDR3 reads CASREGFMNTEAFF. CDR3 DNA: TGTGCCAGCAGGGAGGGTTTCATGAACACTGAAGCTTTCTTT.

This chain uses TRBV6-1 with TRBJ1-4, with D hard to call. The germline V and J ends were trimmed by 1 base and 7 bases, with 10 bases remaining between them. Per the germline V gene, CDR1 is MNHNS and CDR2 is SASEGT. The CDR3 has 14 amino acids. In DNA, the CDR3 is TGTGCCAGCAGTGAAGGGGGAGGGATTGAAAAACTGTTTTTT. Translating it yields CASSEGGGIEKLFF.

This rearrangement joins TRBV5-1 to TRBJ2-2; D is perhaps TRBD2 (6 bases). CDR3 length: 16 amino acids. Germline-derived CDR1 and CDR2 are SGHRS and YFSETQ. Trimming removed 1 base at V and 2 bases at J, with 12 bases between. CDR3 region: CASSLIQLANTGELFF. The CDR3, as DNA: TGCGCCAGCAGCTTGATACAACTAGCCAACACCGGGGAGCTGTTTTTT.